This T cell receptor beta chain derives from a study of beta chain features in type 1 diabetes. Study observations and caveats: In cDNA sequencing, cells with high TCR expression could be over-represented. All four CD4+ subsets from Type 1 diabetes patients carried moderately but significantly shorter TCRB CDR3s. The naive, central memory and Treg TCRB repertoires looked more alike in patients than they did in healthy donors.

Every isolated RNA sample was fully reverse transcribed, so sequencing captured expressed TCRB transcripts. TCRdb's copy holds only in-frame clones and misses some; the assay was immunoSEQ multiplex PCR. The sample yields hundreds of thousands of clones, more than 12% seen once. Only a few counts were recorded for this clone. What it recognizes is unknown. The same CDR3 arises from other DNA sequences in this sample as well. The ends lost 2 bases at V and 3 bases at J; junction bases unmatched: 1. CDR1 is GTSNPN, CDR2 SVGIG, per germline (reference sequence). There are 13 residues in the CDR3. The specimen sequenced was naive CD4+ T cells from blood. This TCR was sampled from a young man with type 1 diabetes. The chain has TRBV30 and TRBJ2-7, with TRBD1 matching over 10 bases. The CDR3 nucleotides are TGTGCCTGGAGTAGGGACAGGGGCTACGAGCAGTACTTC. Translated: CAWSRDRGYEQYF.